The 16 T cell receptor beta chains listed next were all sequenced from one sample in a study of T cell responses to AZD1222 COVID-19 vaccine. Assay: immunoSEQ multiplex PCR; the TCRdb copy retains only in-frame clones and omits some. The sample records more than 85,000 clones, roughly 87% being singletons. The sample was peripheral blood, taken on day 0 of AZD1222 vaccination. The origin of the receptors is an adult in good health.

CDR3 sequence (DNA): TGTGCCAGCAGTTACGAGGGTTCGGACTATGGCTACACCTTC. Encoded protein: CASSYEGSDYGYTF. The chain has TRBV6-5 and TRBJ1-2; D not resolved. V lost 2 bases, J lost 3 bases, and 10 bases lay in between. From germline, CDR1 is MNHEY and CDR2 SVGAGI. The CDR3 is 14 amino acids.

The rearrangement links TRBV5-4 to TRBJ2-3; D is tentatively TRBD1 or TRBD2 (5 bases each). The CDR3 runs to 15 residues. Germline V gives CDR1 SGHNT, CDR2 YYREEE (reference sequence). The V and J ends lost 0 bases and 6 bases respectively, with 14 bases between them. CDR3 in amino acids: CASSLGGTLRDTQYF. DNA for the CDR3: TGTGCCAGCAGCTTGGGGGGGACCCTCCGGGATACGCAGTATTTT.

The chain combines TRBV14 with TRBJ2-7, with D unresolved. The germline V gene has CDR1 SGHDN and CDR2 FVKESK. The germline V and J ends were trimmed by 1 base and 3 bases, with 13 bases remaining between them. The CDR3 contains 15 residues. The CDR3 sequence is CASSQGRIPLYEQYF. CDR3 DNA sequence: TGTGCCAGCAGCCAAGGTCGCATTCCACTCTACGAGCAGTACTTC.

This clone was seen a single time. This rearrangement joins TRBV21-1 to TRBJ1-6. TRBV21-1 is reported as a pseudogene. This CDR3 spans 16 amino acids. The CDR3 spells CASRWVLSSYNSPLHF. Written as DNA, the CDR3 is TGTGCCAGCAGGTGGGTCTTGAGCTCCTATAATTCACCCCTCCACTTT.

The chain employs TRBV5-6 and TRBJ1-2, with a tentative D call TRBD1 (6 bases). The CDR3 contains 14 residues. Germline lookup yields CDR1 SGHDT and CDR2 YYEEEE. V was cut by 1 base and J by 7 bases, with 14 bases left in between. The CDR3 coding sequence is TGTGCCAGCAGCTTGACGTTCAGGGGATCTGGCTACACCTTC. Its protein is CASSLTFRGSGYTF.

V usage is TRBV2 and J usage is TRBJ2-5; 7 bases align to TRBD1. The junction had 6 bases not matched to a gene; V was cut back by 0 bases and J by 5 bases. The CDR3 totals 15 residues. The V gene's germline CDR1 is SNHLY and CDR2 FYNNEI. DNA of the CDR3: TGTGCCAGCAGTGAAGCGGCAGGGGGTAAGGAGACCCAGTACTTC. It translates to CASSEAAGGKETQYF.

This sequence joins TRBV2 and TRBJ1-2, with 7 bases that match TRBD1. J was trimmed by 4 bases and V by 1 base; bases with no gene match: 3. CDR1 is SNHLY and CDR2 is FYNNEI in the germline V gene. This CDR3 comprises 14 residues. In DNA form, the CDR3 reads TGTGCCAGCAGTGAAGACAGGGGCAGCTATGGCTACACCTTC. The encoded protein is CASSEDRGSYGYTF.

The V and J genes are TRBV20-1 and TRBJ1-5; the match to TRBD1 covers 10 bases. The germline CDR1 and CDR2 sequences are DFQATT and SNEGSKA (reference sequence). This CDR3 has 14 amino acids. With V trimmed by 3 bases and J by 6 bases, 5 bases remained unmatched. The DNA for the CDR3 is TGCAGTGCTAGTTTGGGGACAGGGGCTCAGCCCCAGCATTTT. Translating gives CSASLGTGAQPQHF.

This clone was counted once. The chain joins TRBV6-1 to TRBJ2-2, with 9 bases lining up with TRBD1. The CDR3 runs 16 residues. CDR1 MNHNS and CDR2 SASEGT come from the germline V gene. V was clipped by 4 bases and J by 4 bases; unmatched bases: 7. The CDR3 DNA reads TGTGCCAGCAGTGGGAACAGGGGGCTTGGCACCGGGGAGCTGTTTTTT. This codes for CASSGNRGLGTGELFF.

To note about this clone: The sample has other DNA sequences that encode this CDR3 too. This chain uses TRBV29-1 with TRBJ1-5, with TRBD1 matching 10 bases. Germline trimming cut 4 bases from V and 2 bases from J; bases unmatched to any gene: 2. Germline CDR1 is SQVTM and CDR2 is ANQGSEA. This CDR3 is built from 14 residues. CDR3 nucleotides: TGCAGCGTTGGGACAGGGGGGGGCAATCAGCCCCAGCATTTT. Translated: CSVGTGGGNQPQHF.

This chain uses TRBV4-1 with TRBJ2-5; 9 bases align to TRBD2. CDR1 and CDR2 from the germline V gene are MGHRA and YSYEKL. V lost 1 base and J lost 4; bases outside the gene matches: 7. There are 16 residues in the CDR3. CDR3 amino acids: CASSQVLAGNVETQYF. The CDR3 DNA reads as TGCGCCAGCAGCCAAGTGCTAGCGGGGAATGTAGAGACCCAGTACTTC.

The chain employs TRBV7-9 and TRBJ2-5; TRBD2 agrees at 7 bases. From germline, CDR1 is SEHNR and CDR2 FQNEAQ (reference sequence). V was clipped by 6 bases and J by 5 bases; unmatched bases: 18. This CDR3 has 17 residues. DNA for the CDR3: TGTGCCAGCAGGCGGATGTGGCAGGGTAGGCGGGAGGAGACCCAGTACTTC. It yields the protein CASRRMWQGRREETQYF. Looking up the rest from reference TRBV7-9 and TRBJ2-5 gives the full variable domain: DTGVSQNPRHKITKRGQNVTFRCDPISEHNRLYWYRQTLGQGPEFLTYFQNEAQLEKSRLLSDRFSAERPKGSFSTLEIQRTEQGDSAMYLCASRRMWQGRREETQYFGPGTRLLVL.

The rearrangement joins TRBV7-8 to TRBJ2-3; tentative D call: TRBD1 (7 bases). CDR1 SGHVS and CDR2 FQNEAQ come from the germline V gene. V was trimmed by 5 bases and J by 5 bases, leaving 20 bases between them. The CDR3 covers 16 residues. CDR3 in DNA: TGTGCCAGCAGCCGACGAGGGGGCACGGGGGTAGATACGCAGTATTTT. Translated, it gives CASSRRGGTGVDTQYF.

The V gene is TRBV7-2, the J gene TRBJ2-3; 9 bases are shared with TRBD1. The CDR3 has 17 amino acids. The J segment lost 1 base and the V segment lost 4 bases, leaving 9 bases of the junction unmatched. From germline, CDR1 is SGHTA and CDR2 FQGNSA. The CDR3 coding sequence is TGTGCCAGCAGCTACCCTCCGGGACAGGGTCGCACAGATACGCAGTATTTT. Protein sequence: CASSYPPGQGRTDTQYF.

The chain uses TRBV4-2 and TRBJ2-3; maybe TRBD2 (6 bases). Germline CDR1 is LGHNA and CDR2 is YNFKEQ. The CDR3 has 15 amino acids. Trimming removed 7 bases from V and 0 bases from J, with 14 bases in between. The CDR3 here is CASMGPGTSTDTQYF. CDR3 DNA: TGTGCCAGCATGGGTCCGGGGACTAGCACAGATACGCAGTATTTT.

As to this clone: This same CDR3 is encoded by further DNA sequences in the sample. The chain carries TRBV15 and TRBJ2-7; no reliable D call. Germline V gives CDR1 LNHNV, CDR2 YYDKDF (reference sequence). The length of the CDR3 is 13 residues. V was pared by 0 bases and J by 3 bases, with 6 bases between. In DNA form, the CDR3 reads TGTGCCACCAGCAGAGATCGGAGCTACGAGCAGTACTTC. Encoded protein: CATSRDRSYEQYF.